This record looks at one T cell receptor beta chain sequence and its context. Its matching antigen is unknown. V shed 0 bases, J shed 8 bases, and the junction held 12 bases outside the gene matches. There are 17 residues in the CDR3. Germline V CDR1 and CDR2: SNHLY, FYNNEI. This sample is part of a study of T cell responses to AZD1222 COVID-19 vaccine. Profiling relied on immunoSEQ multiplex PCR, and the TCRdb table lists in-frame clones only, not all of them. The table shows 130,000 to 150,000 clones, with around 90% occurring only once. Study conclusions and caveats: Most donors were white British, females outnumbered males, and clonal diversity was possibly underestimated. Among spike-specific TCRs, nearly half reportedly target unmutated variant regions.

This sequence was found in an adult in good health. The chain has TRBV2 and TRBJ2-4; TRBD1 matches at 8 bases. The sample was peripheral blood, taken on day 0 of MenACWY control vaccination. DNA of the CDR3: TGTGCCAGCAGTGAAGCGCCATCCCGACAGGGGACACACATTCAGTACTTC. This encodes CASSEAPSRQGTHIQYF.